This T cell receptor (beta chain) was sequenced during a study of T-cell reconstitution after alpha-beta-depleted transplantation in children. The CDR3 covers 13 residues. Germline values: CDR1 MNHNY, CDR2 SVGAGI (reference sequence). Trimming removed 4 bases from V and 4 bases from J, with 10 bases in between. This clonotype was counted many times. TCRbeta library construction was performed incorporating unique molecular identifiers. Each CDR3 protein gets one entry after TCRdb re-called the PCR reads with MiXCR. The repertoire holds about 610,000 distinct CDR3 sequences, about 10% seen once, with less than 4.5% in the top ten.

The chain combines TRBV6-6 with TRBJ1-2; D gene unclear. This material consisted of PBMCs from the stem cell graft donor, taken from the stem cell graft. The source of this sequence is a human donor who donated a stem cell graft to a child with acute myeloid leukemia. In DNA, the CDR3 is TGTGCCAGCAGTTCAGGATCCCTCTATGGCTACACCTTC. Its protein product is CASSSGSLYGYTF.